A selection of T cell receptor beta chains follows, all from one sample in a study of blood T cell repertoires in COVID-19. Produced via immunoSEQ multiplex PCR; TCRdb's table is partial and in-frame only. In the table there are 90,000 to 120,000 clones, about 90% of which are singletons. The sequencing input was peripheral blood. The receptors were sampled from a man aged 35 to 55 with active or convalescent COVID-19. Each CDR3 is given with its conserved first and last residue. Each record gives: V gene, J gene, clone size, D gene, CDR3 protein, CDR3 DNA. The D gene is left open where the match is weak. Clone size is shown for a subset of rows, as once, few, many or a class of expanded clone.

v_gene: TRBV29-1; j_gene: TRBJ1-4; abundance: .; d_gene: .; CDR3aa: CSAAPGTTNEKLFF; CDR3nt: TGCAGCGCAGCACCGGGGACAACTAATGAAAAACTGTTTTTT
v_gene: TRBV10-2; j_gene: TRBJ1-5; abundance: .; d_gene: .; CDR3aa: CASSIGVGQPQHF; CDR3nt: TGCGCCAGCAGTATTGGAGTGGGTCAGCCCCAGCATTTT
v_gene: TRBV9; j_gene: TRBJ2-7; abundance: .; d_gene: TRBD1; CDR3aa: CASSAPPGTASYEQYF; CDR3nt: TGTGCCAGCAGCGCCCCCCCCGGGACAGCCTCCTACGAGCAGTACTTC
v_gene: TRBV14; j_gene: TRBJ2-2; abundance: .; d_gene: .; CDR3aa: CASSLSAGTYTGELFF; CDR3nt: TGTGCCAGCAGCCTATCAGCCGGGACATACACCGGGGAGCTGTTTTTT
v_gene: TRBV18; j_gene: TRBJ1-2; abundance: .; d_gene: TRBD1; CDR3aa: CASSSTEGQGGSYTF; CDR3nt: TGTGCCAGCTCATCTACAGAAGGACAGGGAGGGAGCTACACCTTC
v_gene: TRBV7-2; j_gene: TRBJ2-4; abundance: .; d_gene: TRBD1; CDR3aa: CASSSYRGQKNIQYF; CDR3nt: TGTGCCAGCAGCTCATACAGGGGGCAGAAAAACATTCAGTACTTC
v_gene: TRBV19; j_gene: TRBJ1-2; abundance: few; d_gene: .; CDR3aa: CASSSGVYYGYTF; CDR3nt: TGTGCCAGTAGTTCCGGGGTCTACTATGGCTACACCTTC
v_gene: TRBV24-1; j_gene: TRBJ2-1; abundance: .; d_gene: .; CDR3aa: CATSDSAGTAINEQFF; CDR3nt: TGTGCCACCAGTGATTCGGCCGGGACTGCAATTAATGAGCAGTTCTTC
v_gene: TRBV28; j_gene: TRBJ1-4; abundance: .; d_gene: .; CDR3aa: CASRGGEVVNEKLFF; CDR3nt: TGTGCCAGCCGGGGGGGCGAGGTAGTGAATGAAAAACTGTTTTTT
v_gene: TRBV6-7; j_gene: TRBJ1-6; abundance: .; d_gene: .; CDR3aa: CARVESSYNSPLHF; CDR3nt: TGTGCCCGGGTGGAGAGCTCCTATAATTCACCCCTCCACTTT
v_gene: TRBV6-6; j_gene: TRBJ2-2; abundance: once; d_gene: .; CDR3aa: CASSYSVLERGELFF; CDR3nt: TGTGCCAGCAGTTACTCGGTCCTGGAGCGTGGGGAGCTGTTTTTT
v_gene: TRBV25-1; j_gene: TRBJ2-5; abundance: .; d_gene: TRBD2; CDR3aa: CASSKVAGGPETQYF; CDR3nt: TGTGCCAGCAGTAAGGTAGCGGGAGGGCCAGAGACCCAGTACTTC
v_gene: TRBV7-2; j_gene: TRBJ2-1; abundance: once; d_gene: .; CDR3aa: CASSLASYPQQFF; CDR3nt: TGTGCCAGCAGCTTAGCGAGCTACCCGCAGCAGTTCTTC
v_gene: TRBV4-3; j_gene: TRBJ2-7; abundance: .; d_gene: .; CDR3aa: CASSPYEGGHYEQYF; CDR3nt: TGCGCCAGCAGCCCCTATGAAGGCGGACACTACGAGCAGTACTTC
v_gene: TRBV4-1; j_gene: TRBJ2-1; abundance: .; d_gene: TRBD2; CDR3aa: CASSQDGASGSGPYNEQFF; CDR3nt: TGCGCCAGCAGCCAAGATGGGGCTAGCGGGAGCGGACCCTACAATGAGCAGTTCTTC
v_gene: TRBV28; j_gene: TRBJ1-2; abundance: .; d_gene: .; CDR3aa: CASSDGTTNGYTF; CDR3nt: TGTGCCAGCAGCGACGGGACAACAAATGGCTACACCTTC
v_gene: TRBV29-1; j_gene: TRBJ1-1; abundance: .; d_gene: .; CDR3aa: CSVGRMMNTEAFF; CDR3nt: TGCAGCGTTGGGCGGATGATGAACACTGAAGCTTTCTTT
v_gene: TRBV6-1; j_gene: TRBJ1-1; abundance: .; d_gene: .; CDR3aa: CASSESGVDDTEAFF; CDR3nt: TGTGCCAGCAGTGAGTCAGGGGTGGACGACACTGAAGCTTTCTTT
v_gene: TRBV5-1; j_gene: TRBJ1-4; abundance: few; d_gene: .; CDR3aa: CASSLSPNEKLFF; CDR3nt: TGCGCCAGCAGCTTGAGCCCTAATGAAAAACTGTTTTTT
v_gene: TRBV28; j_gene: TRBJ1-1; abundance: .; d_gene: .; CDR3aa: CASSIPGYTEAFF; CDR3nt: TGTGCCAGCAGCATCCCCGGGTACACTGAAGCTTTCTTT
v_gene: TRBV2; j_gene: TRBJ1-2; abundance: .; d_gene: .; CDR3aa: CASQNRETDGYTF; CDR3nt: TGTGCCAGCCAAAACAGGGAAACGGATGGCTACACCTTC
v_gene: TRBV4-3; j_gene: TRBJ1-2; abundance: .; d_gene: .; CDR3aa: CASSPSRGVAYGYTF; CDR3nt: TGCGCCAGCAGCCCTTCCAGGGGTGTAGCCTATGGCTACACCTTC
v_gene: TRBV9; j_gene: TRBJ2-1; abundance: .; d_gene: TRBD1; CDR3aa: CASSPGQGSYNEQFF; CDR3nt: TGTGCCAGCAGCCCGGGACAGGGTTCCTACAATGAGCAGTTCTTC
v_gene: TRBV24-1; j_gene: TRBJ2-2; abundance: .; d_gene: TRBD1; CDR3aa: CATSDRGRAGELFF; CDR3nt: TGTGCCACCAGTGACAGGGGGCGGGCCGGGGAGCTGTTTTTT
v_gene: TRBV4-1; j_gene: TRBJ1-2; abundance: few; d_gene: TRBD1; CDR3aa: CASSSPGQDYGYTF; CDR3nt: TGCGCCAGCAGCTCTCCGGGACAGGACTATGGCTACACCTTC
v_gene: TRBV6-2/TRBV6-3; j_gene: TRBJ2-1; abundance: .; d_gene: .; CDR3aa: CASSWEEFSYNEQFF; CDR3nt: TGTGCCAGCAGTTGGGAGGAGTTCTCCTACAATGAGCAGTTCTTC
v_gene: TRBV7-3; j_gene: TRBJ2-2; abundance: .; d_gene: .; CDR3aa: CASSSTGLTGELFF; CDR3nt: TGTGCCAGCAGCTCCACAGGGTTAACCGGGGAGCTGTTTTTT
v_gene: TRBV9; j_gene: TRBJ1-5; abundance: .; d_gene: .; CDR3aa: CASSVGSRGSEPQHF; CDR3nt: TGTGCCAGCAGCGTAGGGAGCCGGGGATCGGAGCCCCAGCATTTT
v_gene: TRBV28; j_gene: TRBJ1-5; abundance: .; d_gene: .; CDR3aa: CASSPGLYSNQPQHF; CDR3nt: TGTGCCAGCAGCCCCGGACTTTATAGCAATCAGCCCCAGCATTTT
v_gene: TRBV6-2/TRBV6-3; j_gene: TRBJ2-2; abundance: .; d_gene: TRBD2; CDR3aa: CASSYSTGGSGELFF; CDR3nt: TGTGCCAGCAGTTACTCTACGGGAGGCTCCGGGGAGCTGTTTTTT
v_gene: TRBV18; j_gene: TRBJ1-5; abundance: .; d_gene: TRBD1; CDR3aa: CASSPPGQAGNQPQHF; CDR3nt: TGTGCCAGCTCACCACCGGGACAGGCGGGCAATCAGCCCCAGCATTTT
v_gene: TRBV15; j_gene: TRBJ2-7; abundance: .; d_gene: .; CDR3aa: CATSRGGGSGGSTYEQYF; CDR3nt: TGTGCCACCAGCAGAGGGGGGGGCTCAGGCGGGAGTACCTACGAGCAGTACTTC
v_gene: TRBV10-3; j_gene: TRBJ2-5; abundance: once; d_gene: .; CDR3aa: CAINRQIQETQYF; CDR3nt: TGTGCCATCAATCGACAGATCCAAGAGACCCAGTACTTC
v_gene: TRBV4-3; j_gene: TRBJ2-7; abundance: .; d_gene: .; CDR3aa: CASSQGAGSSYEQYF; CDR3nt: TGCGCCAGCAGCCAAGGTGCGGGGAGCTCCTACGAGCAGTACTTC
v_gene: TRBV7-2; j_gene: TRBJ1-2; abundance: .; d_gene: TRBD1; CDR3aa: CASSLGRGTVYGYTF; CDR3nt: TGTGCCAGCAGCTTAGGAAGGGGGACAGTCTATGGCTACACCTTC
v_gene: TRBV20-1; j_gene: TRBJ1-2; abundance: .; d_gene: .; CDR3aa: CSASSGVVIGGYTF; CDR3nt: TGCAGTGCTAGTTCAGGGGTCGTAATAGGAGGCTACACCTTC
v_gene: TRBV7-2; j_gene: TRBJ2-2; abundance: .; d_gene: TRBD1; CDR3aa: CASSALQGAHTGELFF; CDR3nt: TGTGCCAGCAGCGCTTTACAGGGGGCGCACACCGGGGAGCTGTTTTTT
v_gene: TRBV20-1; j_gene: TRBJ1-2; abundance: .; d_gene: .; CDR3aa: CSASLQAPFYTF; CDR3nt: TGCAGTGCTAGTTTGCAGGCCCCCTTCTACACCTTC
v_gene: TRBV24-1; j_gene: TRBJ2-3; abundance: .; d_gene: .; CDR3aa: CATSDFVRDTDTQYF; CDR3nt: TGTGCCACCAGTGATTTTGTGCGAGATACAGATACGCAGTATTTT
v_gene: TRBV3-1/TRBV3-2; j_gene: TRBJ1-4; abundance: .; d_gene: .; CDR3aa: CASSPSGILGNEKLFF; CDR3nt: TGTGCCAGCAGCCCATCGGGGATTTTAGGGAATGAAAAACTGTTTTTT